This is a list of T cell receptor beta chains from one sample in a study of blood T cell repertoires in COVID-19. Method: immunoSEQ multiplex PCR; TCRdb's copy keeps in-frame clones and lacks some. The repertoire holds roughly 290,000 clones, with roughly 90% as singletons. The sample taken for sequencing was peripheral blood. The receptors shown here come from a woman aged 30 to 39 with COVID-19, enrolled during active disease. The CDR3 runs from the conserved cysteine through the conserved F or W. The D gene is left open where the match is weak. A row's size may be missing; if present it is once, few, many or a size class.

V gene	J gene	clone size	D gene	CDR3 protein	CDR3 DNA
TRBV6-5	TRBJ1-1	once	.	CASSLQPNTEAFF	TGTGCCAGCAGCTTACAGCCCAACACTGAAGCTTTCTTT
TRBV2	TRBJ2-5	once	.	CASSGVMGGSETQYF	TGTGCCAGCAGCGGGGTTATGGGTGGGTCTGAGACCCAGTACTTC
TRBV7-9	TRBJ2-2	.	.	CASSLAFSGGPTGELFF	TGTGCCAGCAGCTTAGCGTTTAGCGGAGGACCCACCGGGGAGCTGTTTTTT
TRBV7-9	TRBJ2-2	.	TRBD2	CASSGGLAGVAGELFF	TGTGCCAGCAGCGGCGGACTAGCGGGAGTGGCCGGGGAGCTGTTTTTT
TRBV7-2	TRBJ2-7	.	TRBD2	CASSLASGLTYEQYF	TGTGCCAGCAGCTTAGCTAGCGGGTTGACCTACGAGCAGTACTTC
TRBV5-1	TRBJ2-7	.	.	CASSVDGSSYEQYF	TGCGCCAGCAGCGTAGACGGGAGCTCCTACGAGCAGTACTTC
TRBV11-2	TRBJ2-5	.	TRBD2	CASSTSGRFVETQYF	TGTGCCAGCAGCACTAGCGGGAGGTTTGTGGAGACCCAGTACTTC
TRBV18	TRBJ1-2	.	.	CASSPDRTDGYTF	TGTGCCAGCTCACCGGACAGAACAGATGGCTACACCTTC
TRBV27	TRBJ2-7	.	TRBD2	CASINGLEAGLEQYF	TGTGCCAGCATCAACGGACTCGAAGCGGGACTCGAGCAGTACTTC
TRBV3-1/TRBV3-2	TRBJ2-7	.	.	CASSQGFGYEQYF	TGTGCCAGCAGCCAAGGTTTCGGTTACGAGCAGTACTTC